These 9 T cell receptor beta chains share one sample of origin, sequenced in a study of CD8+CD57+ T cells in acquired aplastic anemia. Study-wide findings and caveats: Patients had CD8+CD57+ cells showing lower diversity than total CD4+ and CD8+ pools.

Genomic DNA acted as the template from which TCR beta VDJ combination and CDR3 sequence profiling were carried out. TCRdb processed the reads anew with MiXCR; each CDR3 protein has one entry. The sample includes about 16,000 distinct CDR3 sequences, 30% to 45% of them seen just once. Previously, flow cytometry had revealed CD8+CD57+ cell expansion in the patients chosen for sequencing. No antigen is known for these receptors. The sample consisted of CD8+CD57+ T cells sorted from PBMCs. Noted subset: bead-enriched CD8+CD57+ effector memory T cells from SAA patients. These receptors came from a human donor with aplastic anemia.

This clonotype was picked up many times. One junction end disagrees with the germline gene, perhaps due to a read error. The V and J genes are TRBV15 and TRBJ2-1; 7 bases are a match to TRBD1. The CDR3 totals 16 residues. From germline, CDR1 is LNHNV and CDR2 YYDKDF (reference sequence). The CDR3 is CATSRVAGGLYNGQFF. CDR3 sequence (DNA): TGTGCCACCAGCAGAGTGGCAGGGGGTCTTTATAATGGGCAGTTCTTC.

The CDR3 region is CSVESNNEQYF. DNA for the CDR3: TGCAGCGTTGAGTCAAACAACGAGCAGTACTTC. The chain carries TRBV29-1 and TRBJ2-7; no clear D gene. CDR3 length equals 11 residues. Germline-derived CDR1 and CDR2 are SQVTM and ANQGSEA. Trimming pared 3 bases from V and 5 bases from J, leaving 8 bases between.

Remarks on this clonotype: The CDR3 carries no conserved terminal phenylalanine or tryptophan, so it likely arises from a read error. Here the CDR3 DNA reads TGCAGCGTTGAAGACCAACAGAAATATGGCTACACCCTC. Protein product: CSVEDQQKYGYTL. The chain employs TRBV29-1 and TRBJ1-2; D gene uncertain. Germline loops: CDR1 SQVTM, CDR2 ANQGSEA. CDR3 length equals 13 residues. Trimming cost V 0 bases and J 5 bases, with 10 bases left between them.

V gene TRBV5-1 combines with J gene TRBJ1-4; 8 bases are shared with TRBD1. This CDR3 contains 15 residues. Germline assignment: CDR1 SGHRS and CDR2 YFSETQ. V lost 4 bases and J lost 8; bases outside the gene matches: 10. DNA of the CDR3: TGCGCCAGCAGCCCGGGGGACAGGAAGGACGAAAAACTGTTTTTT. Encoded protein: CASSPGDRKDEKLFF. Full variable domain (rest looked up from reference TRBV5-1 and TRBJ1-4): KAGVTQTPRYLIKTRGQQVTLSCSPISGHRSVSWYQQTPGQGLQFLFEYFSETQRNKGNFPGRFSGRQFSNSRSEMNVSTLELGDSALYLCASSPGDRKDEKLFFGSGTQLSVL.

This clonotype was seen a single time. The chain is built from TRBV6-1 and TRBJ2-7; perhaps TRBD2 as D (6 bases). The germline V gene encodes CDR1 MNHNS and CDR2 SASEGT. The CDR3 sequence is 14 residues long. Trimming cost V 6 bases and J 1 base, with 13 bases left between them. CDR3 coding DNA: TGTGCCAGCAGCGCAACGGGACTTTCCTACGAGCAGTACTTC. Encoded protein: CASSATGLSYEQYF.

This clonotype was counted between two and nine times. The CDR3 reads CSAMTTWTSGMVEQFF. The CDR3, as DNA: TGCAGTGCCATGACTACATGGACTAGCGGGATGGTTGAGCAGTTCTTC. The V call is TRBV20-1, the J call TRBJ2-1; 12 bases are a match to TRBD2. The CDR3 is 16 amino acids. Germline values: CDR1 DFQATT, CDR2 SNEGSKA (reference sequence). With 6 bases clipped from V and 9 bases from J, the junction kept 15 bases outside the gene matches.

Sample share makes this clonotype medium-sized. This chain links TRBV2 with TRBJ2-7; no reliable D call. The CDR3 is made up of 16 amino acids. Germline CDR1 is SNHLY and CDR2 is FYNNEI. V was pared by 4 bases and J by 1 base, with 17 bases between. CDR3: CASSGRTGRPSYEQYF. In DNA form, the CDR3 reads TGTGCCAGCAGTGGCCGAACCGGACGACCTTCCTACGAGCAGTACTTC.

The chain carries TRBV15 and TRBJ2-2; D might be TRBD1 (5 bases). In germline, CDR1 is LNHNV, CDR2 YYDKDF (reference sequence). CDR3 length: 15 amino acids. V lost 10 bases and J 0 bases, leaving 15 bases between the germline ends. CDR3 amino acids: CASRLDNSNTGELFF. The CDR3 nucleotides read TGTGCCAGCAGGCTGGACAATTCGAACACCGGGGAGCTGTTTTTT.

This clonotype was counted between two and nine times. The rearrangement uses TRBV9 and TRBJ2-2; D is unclear. CDR3 size: 11 residues. Trimming cost V 4 bases and J 7 bases, with 5 bases left between them. Per the germline V gene, CDR1 is SGDLS and CDR2 is YYNGEE. In nucleotides, the CDR3 is TGTGCCAGCAGCCCCAGCGGGGAGCTGTTTTTT. Its protein product is CASSPSGELFF.